A selection of T cell receptor beta chains follows, all from one sample in a study of T-cell reconstitution after alpha-beta-depleted transplantation in children. TCRdb reprocessed the PCR reads via MiXCR and lists one record per CDR3 protein. The sample lists about 400,000 distinct CDR3 sequences; roughly 22% were seen once. The sample was PBMCs from the stem cell graft donor, taken from the stem cell graft. The receptors originated from a human donor who donated a stem cell graft to a child with acute myeloid leukemia. Each CDR3 is given with its conserved first and last residue. A D gene is named only where the DNA matches it firmly. The size of a clone is reported for some rows only, either as once, few or many, or as a class for expanded clones.

j_call,d_call,v_call,clone_size,cdr3_nt,cdr3_aa
TRBJ2-7,.,TRBV6-5,.,TGTGCCAGCAGTTACTCCCCCAGGGAGCTTCCAGGGACCGAGCAGTACTTC,CASSYSPRELPGTEQYF
TRBJ2-1,.,TRBV12-3/TRBV12-4,many,TGTGCCAGCAGCCCCTTATCGGGACCATACAATGAGCAGTTCTTC,CASSPLSGPYNEQFF
TRBJ2-1,.,TRBV5-1,few,TGCGCCAGCAGCCCTCCCCCCCAGACCAATGAGCAGTTCTTC,CASSPPPQTNEQFF
TRBJ1-5,.,TRBV12-3/TRBV12-4,few,TGTGCCAGCAGTTTGGGCAGGGAGCAGCCCCAGCATTTT,CASSLGREQPQHF
TRBJ2-1,.,TRBV4-1,few,TGCGCCAGCATGGGGGGTTCCAATGAGCAGTTCTTC,CASMGGSNEQFF
TRBJ2-7,.,TRBV12-3/TRBV12-4,.,TGTGCCAGCAGCCCAAGGACTCGACCTCACTACGAGCAGTACTTC,CASSPRTRPHYEQYF
TRBJ2-1,.,TRBV27,.,TGTGCCAGCAGTCCACGGAGGGGTTTATTGTTCAATGAGCAGTTCTTC,CASSPRRGLLFNEQFF
TRBJ2-2,TRBD1,TRBV11-3,many,TGTGCCAGCAGCAGGGGGACAGTTCCACCCGGGGAGCTGTTTTTT,CASSRGTVPPGELFF
TRBJ1-2,.,TRBV10-3,many,TGTGCCATCAGTGACGGCGGCCACTATGGCTACACCTTC,CAISDGGHYGYTF
TRBJ2-4,.,TRBV15,.,TGTGCCACCAGCAGAGACATAGGGGAGCCCCTAGCCAAAAACATTCAGTACTTC,CATSRDIGEPLAKNIQYF
TRBJ2-7,TRBD2,TRBV25-1,few,TGTGCCAGCAGTGGAAGTGGGGAGACTAGCGGGACCTACGAGCAGTACTTC,CASSGSGETSGTYEQYF
TRBJ1-4,.,TRBV29-1,many,TGCAGCGTAGAGGGGCCGGCTAATGAAAAACTGTTTTTT,CSVEGPANEKLFF
TRBJ1-2,TRBD1,TRBV29-1,.,TGCAGCCTCGAAAGGGACAGGAGCAACTATGGCTACACCTTC,CSLERDRSNYGYTF
TRBJ2-2,.,TRBV20-1,many,TGCAGTGCGCCATTCCCCTCTACCGGGGAGCTGTTTTTT,CSAPFPSTGELFF
TRBJ1-5,.,TRBV20-1,.,TGCAGTGCTAGAGATTCACAGGGCAATCAGCCCCAGCATTTT,CSARDSQGNQPQHF
TRBJ2-1,.,TRBV20-1,few,TGCAGTGCTAGTAGCGGTCAAGCCAATTCCTACAATGAGCAGTTCTTC,CSASSGQANSYNEQFF
TRBJ2-3,.,TRBV5-1,many,TGCGCCAGCAGCTTGGGGGGGTCAGATACGCAGTATTTT,CASSLGGSDTQYF
TRBJ2-1,TRBD2,TRBV12-3/TRBV12-4,many,TGTGCCAGCAGTGCTCTAGCGGGAAGAAATGAGCAGTTCTTC,CASSALAGRNEQFF
TRBJ2-3,TRBD2,TRBV20-1,.,TGCAGTGCTAGAGGGCGACAGCCAAACTGGGAGGTAGCGGGAGGGGCAGATACGCAGTATTTT,CSARGRQPNWEVAGGADTQYF
TRBJ2-1,.,TRBV7-9,.,TGTGCCAGCAGCTTTGCCCATGAGCAGTTCTTC,CASSFAHEQFF
TRBJ2-1,.,TRBV11-3,few,TGTGCCAGCAGCTTGACGGCGGGCCCATGGGATGAGCAGTTCTTC,CASSLTAGPWDEQFF
TRBJ2-1,TRBD2,TRBV30,few,TGTGCCTGGGATAGCGGGAGTGAGTTCCCGGGAGTTAAGTTGGGGAATGAGCAGTTCTTC,CAWDSGSEFPGVKLGNEQFF
TRBJ2-1,.,TRBV7-2,.,TGTGCCAGCAGCTTGCCTACCGGGACCACTGAGCAGTTCTTC,CASSLPTGTTEQFF
TRBJ2-2,.,TRBV27,few,TGTGCCAGCAGCACGGAACCTAACACCGGGGAGCTGTTTTTT,CASSTEPNTGELFF
TRBJ1-6,.,TRBV27,few,TGTGCCAGCAGTTTAGAGGAGCGGTCTAATTCACCCCTCCACTTT,CASSLEERSNSPLHF
TRBJ2-1,.,TRBV20-1,many,TGCAGTGCTAGAGGGTTGAGCTCCTACAATGAGCAGTTCTTC,CSARGLSSYNEQFF
TRBJ2-7,TRBD1,TRBV12-3/TRBV12-4,few,TGTGCCAGCAGTGACAGGGCTTCCTACGAGCAGTACTTC,CASSDRASYEQYF
TRBJ1-1,TRBD1,TRBV10-3,few,TGTGCCATCAGGGGACAGGGGTCCACTGAAGCTTTCTTT,CAIRGQGSTEAFF
TRBJ2-1,TRBD1,TRBV2,.,TGTGCCAGCACCCGGGACAGAAACAATGAGCAGTTCTTC,CASTRDRNNEQFF
TRBJ2-7,.,TRBV4-2,few,TGTGCCAGCAGCCAGGGTGGGGCCAGGGCTGTCTCCTACGAGCAGTACTTC,CASSQGGARAVSYEQYF
TRBJ2-7,TRBD2,TRBV5-1,.,TGCGCCAGCAGCTTGGCGGGGGGTGGGCCAGCTTACGAGCAGTACTTC,CASSLAGGGPAYEQYF
TRBJ2-5,TRBD1,TRBV20-1,many,TGCAGTGCTAGAGATCCTGGGAATGACAGGGACGAAGAGACCCAGTACTTC,CSARDPGNDRDEETQYF
TRBJ1-5,.,TRBV20-1,few,TGCAGTGCTAGTCTAGAGCCGGGTCAGCCCCAGCATTTT,CSASLEPGQPQHF
TRBJ2-1,.,TRBV20-1,.,TGCAGTGCGCGTCGGGATGAGCAGTTCTTC,CSARRDEQFF
TRBJ2-2,.,TRBV5-5,.,TGTGCCAGCAGCAAAGGGGACATCGGATGGAGCGGGGAGCTGTTTTTT,CASSKGDIGWSGELFF
TRBJ2-1,TRBD1,TRBV29-1,many,TGCAGCGTTGTTGAGTTTTGGACAGGGTTCTACAATGAGCAGTTCTTC,CSVVEFWTGFYNEQFF
TRBJ2-7,.,TRBV29-1,.,TGCAGCGTTGAAACACGCGACTCCTACGAGCAGTACTTC,CSVETRDSYEQYF
TRBJ1-3,.,TRBV29-1,few,TGCAGCGTTAGGTTGCACAGCTACTCTGGAAACACCATATATTTT,CSVRLHSYSGNTIYF
TRBJ2-1,TRBD1,TRBV25-1,few,TGTGCCAGCAGTGGCGGCAGGGGGCCATACAATGAGCAGTTCTTC,CASSGGRGPYNEQFF
TRBJ2-5,.,TRBV11-2,many,TGTGCCAGCAGCCCCAGGCTCGCGCCCCAGTACTTC,CASSPRLAPQYF
TRBJ2-3,.,TRBV12-3/TRBV12-4,many,TGTGCCAGCCTGGGGCTAGCCCAAGATACGCAGTATTTT,CASLGLAQDTQYF
TRBJ2-7,.,TRBV4-1,.,TGCGCCAGCAGTTCGGCCAGTTCCTACGAGCAGTACTTC,CASSSASSYEQYF
TRBJ2-3,.,TRBV29-1,many,TGCAGCGTAGACCGGGAGAGCACAGATACGCAGTATTTT,CSVDRESTDTQYF
TRBJ2-7,TRBD1,TRBV2,many,TGTGCCACATCGGAACAGGGGACCTCCTACGAGCAGTACTTC,CATSEQGTSYEQYF
TRBJ2-3,.,TRBV20-1,.,TGCAGTGCTAGGCTCCGGGACACCCGGCGAGATACGCAGTATTTT,CSARLRDTRRDTQYF
TRBJ1-6,.,TRBV28,few,TGTGCCAGCAGCCTCGACTCGAGCTCCTATAATTCACCCCTCCACTTT,CASSLDSSSYNSPLHF
TRBJ2-7,TRBD1,TRBV6-1,.,TGTGCCAGCAGTCCCCGAGGACAGGCTGGCTACGAGCAGTACTTC,CASSPRGQAGYEQYF
TRBJ1-2,TRBD1,TRBV5-6,few,TGTGCCAGCAGCCCACAGCGGACAGGGTTTGGCTACACCTTC,CASSPQRTGFGYTF
TRBJ2-3,TRBD2,TRBV11-2,.,TGTGCCAGCAGCGTTGGGGCACTAGCGGGAGTTGGTACAGATACGCAGTATTTT,CASSVGALAGVGTDTQYF
TRBJ2-1,.,TRBV29-1,many,TGCAGCGTTGAAGCAGTCCGGCACAATGAGCAGTTCTTC,CSVEAVRHNEQFF